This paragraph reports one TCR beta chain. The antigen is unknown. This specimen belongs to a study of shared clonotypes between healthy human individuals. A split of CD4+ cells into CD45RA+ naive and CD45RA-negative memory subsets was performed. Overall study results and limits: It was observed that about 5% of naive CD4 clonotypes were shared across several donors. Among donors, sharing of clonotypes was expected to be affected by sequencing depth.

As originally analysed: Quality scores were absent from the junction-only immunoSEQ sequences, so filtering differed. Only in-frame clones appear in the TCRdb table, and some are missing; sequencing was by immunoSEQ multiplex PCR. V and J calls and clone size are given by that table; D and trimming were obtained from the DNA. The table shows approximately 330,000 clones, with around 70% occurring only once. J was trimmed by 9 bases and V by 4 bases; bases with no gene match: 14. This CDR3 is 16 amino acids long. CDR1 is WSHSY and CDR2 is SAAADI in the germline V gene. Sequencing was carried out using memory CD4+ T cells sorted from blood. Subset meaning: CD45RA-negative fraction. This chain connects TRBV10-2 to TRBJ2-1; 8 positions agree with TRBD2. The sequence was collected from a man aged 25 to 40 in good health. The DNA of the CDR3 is TGCGCCAGCAGTGGATTAGCGGGGATAGGGGCCCTTGAGCAGTTCTTC. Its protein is CASSGLAGIGALEQFF.